This entry lists 17 T cell receptor beta chains sequenced from one sample in a study of blood T cell repertoires in COVID-19. This table comes from immunoSEQ multiplex PCR, and its TCRdb copy is limited to in-frame clones, with some not included. The sample holds 150,000 to 200,000 clones, approximately 90% seen once. Sequenced sample: peripheral blood. These receptors were taken from a man in his forties or fifties with active or convalescent COVID-19.

V is TRBV7-2 and J is TRBJ1-5; the D gene is possibly TRBD1 (5 bases). The CDR3 has 15 residues. The V and J ends lost 1 base and 5 bases respectively, with 12 bases between them. Germline V gene data show CDR1 as SGHTA and CDR2 as FQGNSA. The CDR3 loop is CASSLEGRVDQPQHF. DNA for the CDR3: TGTGCCAGCAGCTTAGAGGGCAGGGTGGATCAGCCCCAGCATTTT.

The genes are TRBV19 and TRBJ2-6; D perhaps matches TRBD2 (5 bases). Germline CDR1 and CDR2: LNHDA and SQIVND (reference sequence). V lost 5 bases and J 2 bases, leaving 10 bases between the germline ends. The CDR3 has 15 residues. In DNA form, the CDR3 reads TGTGCCAGTAGTCCGGGGAGCGCTGGGGCCAACGTCCTGACTTTC. Translating it yields CASSPGSAGANVLTF.

V and J are TRBV7-6 and TRBJ2-7; 12 bases align to TRBD2. Per germline, CDR1 SGHVS and CDR2 FNYEAQ. After removal of 8 bases from V and 0 bases from J, the junction contained 5 bases not matched to a gene. The CDR3 covers 15 residues. The CDR3 protein is CASSSTSGGSYEQYF. CDR3 DNA sequence: TGTGCCAGCTCCTCGACTAGCGGGGGCTCCTACGAGCAGTACTTC.

The chain employs TRBV27 and TRBJ2-1, with TRBD2 matching 13 bases. There are 14 residues in the CDR3. V gave up 7 bases and J gave up 8 bases; unmatched junction bases: 5. Germline V gene data show CDR1 as MNHEY and CDR2 as SMNVEV (reference sequence). CDR3 in DNA: TGTGCCAGCAAAGGACTAGCGGGAGATGATGAGCAGTTCTTC. This codes for CASKGLAGDDEQFF.

This chain joins TRBV7-2 and TRBJ2-5, with 13 bases aligning to TRBD2. The CDR3 loop spans 15 amino acids. Germline CDR1 is SGHTA and CDR2 is FQGNSA. V dropped 5 bases and J dropped 4; count of bases not matched to a gene: 4. In nucleotides, the CDR3 is TGTGCCAGCAGCCTAAGGACTAGCGGGAGAGAGACCCAGTACTTC. This sequence encodes CASSLRTSGRETQYF.

The chain recombines TRBV5-4 with TRBJ2-7; D possibly corresponds to TRBD1 (6 bases). Germline values: CDR1 SGHNT, CDR2 YYREEE (reference sequence). V was pared by 4 bases and J by 4 bases, with 18 bases between. The CDR3 is 15 residues long. CDR3 in DNA: TGTGCCAGCAGCCCCCGGGTGGGGGCAGTTTACGAGCAGTACTTC. This codes for CASSPRVGAVYEQYF.

The chain carries TRBV11-3 and TRBJ1-1; D not certain. The CDR3 is 12 amino acids. V lost 5 bases and J 4 bases, leaving 8 bases between the germline ends. Germline-derived CDR1 and CDR2 are SGHNT and YENEEA. CDR3 nucleotides: TGTGCCAGCAGCACCCCGAGCACTGAAGCTTTCTTT. Translated: CASSTPSTEAFF.

This chain uses TRBV28 with TRBJ2-7; a possible D gene is TRBD1 (5 bases). This CDR3 has 13 amino acids. Germline assignment: CDR1 MDHEN and CDR2 SYDVKM. Trimming cost V 4 bases and J 2 bases, with 9 bases left between them. Written as DNA, the CDR3 is TGTGCCAGCAGTTCCGACAGAGCCTACGAGCAGTACTTC. Its translation is CASSSDRAYEQYF.

The chain links TRBV10-3 to TRBJ2-3; a weak D match, TRBD2 (5 bases). The CDR3 extends over 11 amino acids. Trimming took 8 bases from V and 5 from J, leaving 8 bases between them. In germline, CDR1 is ENHRY, CDR2 SYGVKD. CDR3 residues: CAILREDTQYF. In DNA form, the CDR3 reads TGTGCCATCCTACGGGAAGATACGCAGTATTTT.

The chain employs TRBV10-2 and TRBJ2-1; 9 bases map to TRBD1. Germline loops: CDR1 WSHSY, CDR2 SAAADI. Trimming removed 8 bases from V and 12 bases from J; junction bases left unmatched: 17. There are 15 residues in the CDR3. The CDR3 reads CASRSRDRVPYGQFF. As DNA, the CDR3 is TGCGCCAGCCGAAGCCGGGACAGGGTCCCCTATGGGCAGTTCTTC.

The chain recombines TRBV9 with TRBJ2-7, with TRBD1 matching over 7 bases. The CDR3 has 13 residues. The trim removed 4 bases at V and 7 bases at J, leaving 8 bases unmatched. Germline CDR1 SGDLS, CDR2 YYNGEE. The CDR3 sequence is CASSPDRDGEQYF. The CDR3 nucleotides read TGTGCCAGCAGCCCAGACAGGGACGGGGAGCAGTACTTC.

The CDR3 reads CATSEQAGEQFF. CDR3 in DNA: TGTGCCACCAGTGAGCAAGCGGGAGAGCAGTTCTTC. This chain joins TRBV24-1 and TRBJ2-1; 7 bases map to TRBD2. This CDR3 spans 12 amino acids. Losses at the gene ends were 4 bases for V and 10 bases for J; bases not matched to a gene: 3. Germline CDR1 reads KGHDR; CDR2 reads SFDVKD.

This rearrangement joins TRBV7-3 to TRBJ2-1, with no clear D. V lost 0 bases and J 6 bases, leaving 9 bases between the germline ends. The CDR3 consists of 14 residues. CDR1 SGHTA and CDR2 FQGTGA come from the germline V gene. The CDR3 protein is CASSLTANANEQFF. CDR3 nucleotide sequence: TGTGCCAGCAGCTTAACCGCGAACGCCAATGAGCAGTTCTTC. Drawing the rest from reference TRBV7-3 and TRBJ2-1, the complete variable domain is GAGVSQTPSNKVTEKGKYVELRCDPISGHTALYWYRQSLGQGPEFLIYFQGTGAADDSGLPNDRFFAVRPEGSVSTLKIQRTERGDSAVYLCASSLTANANEQFFGPGTRLTVL.

The chain combines TRBV28 with TRBJ1-1; tentative D call: TRBD1 (5 bases). CDR1 and CDR2 from the germline V gene are MDHEN and SYDVKM. This CDR3 has 16 amino acids. Trimming removed 0 bases at V and 3 bases at J, with 14 bases between. The CDR3, as DNA: TGTGCCAGCAGTTTATGGGGACTCGAAAGGGACACTGAAGCTTTCTTT. As protein: CASSLWGLERDTEAFF. Based on the CDR3 plus reference TRBV28 and TRBJ1-1, the full variable domain is DVKVTQSSRYLVKRTGEKVFLECVQDMDHENMFWYRQDPGLGLRLIYFSYDVKMKEKGDIPEGYSVSREKKERFSLILESASTNQTSMYLCASSLWGLERDTEAFFGQGTRLTVV.

The chain recombines TRBV4-3 with TRBJ1-3; the match to TRBD1 covers 10 bases. V gave up 0 bases and J gave up 0 bases; unmatched junction bases: 14. Germline lookup yields CDR1 LGHNA and CDR2 YSLEER. CDR3 length: 21 residues. CDR3 in DNA: TGCGCCAGCAGCCAAGACCTGGGGACAGGGGATACTGTTGGCTCTGGAAACACCATATATTTT. The encoded protein is CASSQDLGTGDTVGSGNTIYF.

This clone was counted a few times. This chain connects TRBV9 to TRBJ1-1, with a possible D match to TRBD1 (5 bases). The CDR3 spans 15 residues. Germline loops: CDR1 SGDLS, CDR2 YYNGEE. The V and J ends lost 2 bases and 2 bases respectively, with 13 bases between them. The CDR3 DNA reads TGTGCCAGCAGCGTCGGGCAGGGCCCTAACACTGAAGCTTTCTTT. This codes for CASSVGQGPNTEAFF.

The chain links TRBV4-1 to TRBJ2-3; 7 bases are a match to TRBD2. The trim removed 3 bases at V and 2 bases at J, leaving 11 bases unmatched. Germline assignment: CDR1 MGHRA and CDR2 YSYEKL. The CDR3 contains 17 residues. CDR3 in amino acids: CASSHPVGRGTTDTQYF. Here the CDR3 DNA reads TGCGCCAGCAGCCACCCAGTTGGGCGGGGGACCACAGATACGCAGTATTTT.